The TCR beta chain under discussion was sequenced for a study of control samples from healthy donors and cancer patients. From germline, CDR1 is SGHNT and CDR2 YYREEE (reference sequence). The trim removed 4 bases at V and 0 bases at J, leaving 11 bases unmatched. This CDR3 comprises 17 residues. Assay used: immunoSEQ multiplex PCR; TCRdb lists only in-frame clones, some missing. The repertoire includes about 140,000 clones, 92% of them detected once, and 10% to 12% sits in the top ten. The receptor was derived from a man aged 25-45 years in good health. The sequenced material came from blood. The chain couples TRBV5-4 to TRBJ1-1, with 8 bases identical to TRBD1. As DNA, the CDR3 is TGTGCCAGCAGCCCCGGACAGGGCTCGATCTTGAACACTGAAGCTTTCTTT. It yields the protein CASSPGQGSILNTEAFF.